This T cell receptor beta chain is from a study of blood T cell repertoires in COVID-19. In the study's own analysis: Nucleated cell number was recorded as an estimate derived from reference gene primer amplification. Measured with immunoSEQ multiplex PCR; TCRdb has only the in-frame clones, and not every one. For V, J and clone size, that table is used; D and trimming come from the DNA. The data hold more than 150,000 clones, with 80% to 90% observed a single time. Germline V gene lookup returns CDR1 SGHNT and CDR2 YYREEE (reference sequence). The CDR3 is 15 residues long. V lost 0 bases and J lost 5, with 14 bases in between.

Material for sequencing was peripheral blood. The chain combines TRBV5-4 with TRBJ1-1, with D uncertain. The origin of this receptor is a woman of 80 years or more with COVID-19, enrolled during active disease. The DNA for the CDR3 is TGTGCCAGCAGCTTGGCAACAGAGGGCGAGACTGAAGCTTTCTTT. This codes for CASSLATEGETEAFF.